A selection of T cell receptor beta chains follows, all from one sample in a study of blood T cells in healthy people across ages. Using its own MiXCR run on the 5' RACE reads, TCRdb lists one record per CDR3 protein. The table has around 820,000 distinct CDR3 sequences, roughly 25% seen once. The same sample was also used in a study of T cells of mothers and their children.

Sequencing was done on a sample of blood. The receptors here all came from a boy aged 5-17 years in good health. The CDR3 runs from the conserved cysteine through the conserved F or W. The order of the fields is D gene, V gene, J gene, CDR3 protein. The D gene is left open where the match is weak.

d_call: .; v_call: TRBV12-3/TRBV12-4; j_call: TRBJ1-4; cdr3_aa: CASRSKAEKLFF
d_call: .; v_call: TRBV29-1; j_call: TRBJ2-2; cdr3_aa: CSGDGDGELFF
d_call: TRBD1; v_call: TRBV12-3/TRBV12-4; j_call: TRBJ1-2; cdr3_aa: CASSLGQGTYGYTF
d_call: .; v_call: TRBV12-3/TRBV12-4; j_call: TRBJ1-5; cdr3_aa: CASSPSGVWQPQHF
d_call: .; v_call: TRBV20-1; j_call: TRBJ2-7; cdr3_aa: CSARSTPGSSYEQYF
d_call: TRBD2; v_call: TRBV7-3; j_call: TRBJ2-1; cdr3_aa: CASSLMPVSGRYNEQFF
d_call: .; v_call: TRBV4-1; j_call: TRBJ2-1; cdr3_aa: CASSLMAGEQFF
d_call: .; v_call: TRBV5-1; j_call: TRBJ2-5; cdr3_aa: CASNGQNQETQYF
d_call: .; v_call: TRBV28; j_call: TRBJ1-2; cdr3_aa: CASGSPPLYGYTF
d_call: .; v_call: TRBV6-5; j_call: TRBJ2-3; cdr3_aa: CASSPHLTGPDTQYF
d_call: .; v_call: TRBV20-1; j_call: TRBJ2-1; cdr3_aa: CSATSYEQFF
d_call: .; v_call: TRBV5-1; j_call: .; cdr3_aa: CASSDWRGLNEQFF
d_call: TRBD2; v_call: TRBV28; j_call: TRBJ2-7; cdr3_aa: CASSSGLAVVISYEQYF
d_call: TRBD2; v_call: TRBV5-1; j_call: TRBJ2-1; cdr3_aa: CASSLRLAGAGNEQFF
d_call: TRBD2; v_call: TRBV7-2; j_call: TRBJ2-5; cdr3_aa: CASSPSGGRGETQYF
d_call: TRBD1; v_call: TRBV28; j_call: TRBJ2-6; cdr3_aa: CASSEVDRGVSSGANVLTF
d_call: .; v_call: TRBV7-9; j_call: TRBJ2-3; cdr3_aa: CASSLVGQGWTDTQYF
d_call: .; v_call: TRBV4-3; j_call: TRBJ2-2; cdr3_aa: CASSPGPRSGELFF
d_call: TRBD1; v_call: TRBV29-1; j_call: TRBJ2-6; cdr3_aa: CSVGTANANVLTF
d_call: TRBD2; v_call: TRBV5-1; j_call: .; cdr3_aa: CASNGGARDEQYF
d_call: TRBD1; v_call: TRBV20-1; j_call: TRBJ2-6; cdr3_aa: CSASRDRLSGANVLTF
d_call: .; v_call: TRBV12-3/TRBV12-4; j_call: TRBJ1-1; cdr3_aa: CASSPFPDSSNTEAFF
d_call: .; v_call: TRBV6-5; j_call: TRBJ2-5; cdr3_aa: CASSYGGKGGEETQYF
d_call: .; v_call: TRBV7-9; j_call: TRBJ1-1; cdr3_aa: CASSIDREAFF
d_call: .; v_call: TRBV2; j_call: TRBJ1-1; cdr3_aa: CASSLPSGGNTEAFF
d_call: .; v_call: TRBV12-3/TRBV12-4; j_call: TRBJ1-3; cdr3_aa: CASNRWVSGNTIYF
d_call: .; v_call: TRBV6-2/TRBV6-3; j_call: TRBJ2-1; cdr3_aa: CASSYSYQGGNEQFF
d_call: .; v_call: TRBV6-5; j_call: TRBJ1-2; cdr3_aa: CASSYRSNYGYTF
d_call: .; v_call: TRBV4-3; j_call: TRBJ1-2; cdr3_aa: CASSQGGADYGYTF
d_call: .; v_call: TRBV28; j_call: TRBJ1-2; cdr3_aa: CASSPTEIYGYTF
d_call: TRBD2; v_call: TRBV11-2; j_call: TRBJ2-5; cdr3_aa: CASSFGTSGIQETQYF
d_call: TRBD1; v_call: TRBV11-2; j_call: .; cdr3_aa: CASSPTQGTGMVGALHNEQFF
d_call: .; v_call: TRBV9; j_call: TRBJ2-7; cdr3_aa: CASSVGAGSYEQYF
d_call: TRBD2; v_call: TRBV4-1; j_call: TRBJ2-3; cdr3_aa: CASSQGASGRLADTQYF
d_call: .; v_call: TRBV2; j_call: TRBJ1-5; cdr3_aa: CASSEAGRNLNQPQHF
d_call: .; v_call: TRBV5-1; j_call: TRBJ1-2; cdr3_aa: CASSLQATTNYGYTF
d_call: .; v_call: TRBV12-5; j_call: TRBJ2-5; cdr3_aa: CASGTWTEQETQYF
d_call: .; v_call: TRBV15; j_call: TRBJ1-5; cdr3_aa: CATSRGGVRQPQHF
d_call: TRBD2; v_call: TRBV5-1; j_call: TRBJ2-1; cdr3_aa: CASSFSGGPYNEQFF
d_call: .; v_call: TRBV7-2; j_call: TRBJ2-7; cdr3_aa: CASTTYGSYEQYF
d_call: .; v_call: TRBV7-9; j_call: TRBJ2-7; cdr3_aa: CASSLEVGGTYEQYF